A single sample is the source of the 20 T cell receptor beta chains below, sequenced in a study of neoadjuvant anti-PD-1 for oral cavity cancer. The time point denotes: after neoadjuvant nivolumab, at surgical resection. Only in-frame clones appear in the TCRdb table, and some are missing; sequencing was by immunoSEQ multiplex PCR. The table includes about 9,300 clones, about four fifths detected once. This specimen was PBMCs, taken after nivolumab (anti-PD-1) treatment. Every receptor here comes from a person aged 40 to 85 with oral cavity squamous cell carcinoma.

The chain uses TRBV10-3 and TRBJ1-5; D gene unclear. Germline loops: CDR1 ENHRY, CDR2 SYGVKD. Trimming pared 3 bases from V and 4 bases from J, leaving 10 bases between. The CDR3 loop spans 14 amino acids. CDR3 residues: CAISDQSPNQPQHF. The DNA of the CDR3 is TGTGCCATCAGTGATCAGTCCCCAAATCAGCCCCAGCATTTT.

The rearrangement links TRBV11-2 to TRBJ2-2, with D perhaps given as TRBD1 or TRBD2 (5 bases each). V lost 0 bases and J 6 bases, leaving 8 bases between the germline ends. The length of the CDR3 is 14 residues. Looked up from germline, CDR1 is SGHAT and CDR2 is FQNNGV. The chain's CDR3 is CASSLDWDPGELFF. CDR3 nucleotides: TGTGCCAGCAGCTTAGATTGGGACCCCGGGGAGCTGTTTTTT.

The chain links TRBV11-3 to TRBJ2-7, with 10 positions matching TRBD2. The CDR3 has 15 residues. V gave up 4 bases and J gave up 6 bases; unmatched junction bases: 9. Germline CDR1 SGHNT, CDR2 YENEEA. The CDR3 nucleotides read TGTGCCAGCAGCTCGGGTGGCCCTAGCGGGGGCGAGCAGTACTTC. Its protein is CASSSGGPSGGEQYF. Full variable domain (outside the CDR3, taken from reference TRBV11-3 and TRBJ2-7): EAGVVQSPRYKIIEKKQPVAFWCNPISGHNTLYWYLQNLGQGPELLIRYENEEAVDDSQLPKDRFSAERLKGVDSTLKIQPAELGDSAVYLCASSSGGPSGGEQYFGPGTRLTVT.

The chain employs TRBV2 and TRBJ2-7, with 8 nucleotides matching TRBD2. V trimming: 5 bases; J trimming: 5 bases; junction bases outside the gene matches: 8. The V gene's germline CDR1 is SNHLY and CDR2 FYNNEI. The CDR3 contains 14 residues. As DNA, the CDR3 is TGTGCCAGCAGTTTCGGACTAGCCGGCGACGAGCAGTACTTC. This codes for CASSFGLAGDEQYF.

This clone was picked up one time. CDR3 in DNA: TGTGCCAGCAGCTTAACTTCAGGGGCAGGGTCCAATCAGCCCCAGCATTTT. This gives the protein CASSLTSGAGSNQPQHF. The V call is TRBV7-8, the J call TRBJ1-5; TRBD1 is a possible D gene (6 bases). Trimming removed 2 bases at V and 3 bases at J, with 17 bases between. This CDR3 has 17 amino acids. Germline loops: CDR1 SGHVS, CDR2 FQNEAQ.

The chain recombines TRBV7-6 with TRBJ1-2; perhaps TRBD1 as D (5 bases). The CDR3 consists of 18 residues. CDR1 SGHVS and CDR2 FNYEAQ come from the germline V gene. Trimming stripped 0 bases from V and 1 base from J, with 18 bases between. CDR3 sequence: CASSLASVVQDINYGYTF. The CDR3 coding sequence is TGTGCCAGCAGCTTAGCAAGTGTGGTACAGGATATTAACTATGGCTACACCTTC.

This clone was seen only a few times. The CDR3 region is CASSRAGGTDTQYF. The CDR3 region has the DNA TGTGCCAGCAGCCGGGCGGGGGGCACAGATACGCAGTATTTT. The chain employs TRBV28 and TRBJ2-3; 7 nucleotides align to TRBD2. Unmatched junction bases numbered 4, after V lost 6 bases and J lost 1 base. Germline CDR1 and CDR2: MDHEN and SYDVKM. The CDR3 sequence is 14 residues long. The whole variable domain, filled in from reference TRBV28 and TRBJ2-3, reads DVKVTQSSRYLVKRTGEKVFLECVQDMDHENMFWYRQDPGLGLRLIYFSYDVKMKEKGDIPEGYSVSREKKERFSLILESASTNQTSMYLCASSRAGGTDTQYFGPGTRLTVL.

Only a few counts were recorded for this clone. The chain combines TRBV10-2 with TRBJ2-1; TRBD2 matches at 10 bases. Germline-derived CDR1 and CDR2 are WSHSY and SAAADI. Trimming took 7 bases from V and 4 from J; bases not matched to a gene: 13. The CDR3 is 17 residues long. The CDR3 bases are TGCGCCAGCATCAATCTCACTCCGGGACTAGCGTACAATGAGCAGTTCTTC. Protein sequence: CASINLTPGLAYNEQFF.

The table lists this clone with a few counts. The rearrangement joins TRBV5-4 to TRBJ1-2, with 7 positions matching TRBD1. CDR3 size: 14 residues. Germline V gives CDR1 SGHNT, CDR2 YYREEE (reference sequence). With 4 bases clipped from V and 6 bases from J, the junction kept 9 bases outside the gene matches. In nucleotides, the CDR3 is TGTGCCAGCAGCCTGAGACAGGGTCTTCATGGCTACACCTTC. Its protein product is CASSLRQGLHGYTF.

The chain joins TRBV29-1 to TRBJ1-1; no reliable D call. The ends were cut back, 8 bases at V and 4 bases at J, with 20 bases in the middle. Germline lookup yields CDR1 SQVTM and CDR2 ANQGSEA. CDR3 length: 14 residues. CDR3 DNA: TGCAGCACAGAGGGTGTTGCCCTGGGCACTGAAGCTTTCTTT. Protein product: CSTEGVALGTEAFF.

This clone appeared a single time. The chain uses TRBV5-6 and TRBJ2-3; 7 bases match TRBD1. Trimming at V came to 6 bases and at J to 3 bases, leaving 10 bases not matched to a gene. From germline, CDR1 is SGHDT and CDR2 YYEEEE. The CDR3 contains 15 residues. The CDR3 loop is CASNYDRVSTDTQYF. CDR3 in DNA: TGTGCCAGCAATTATGACAGGGTATCGACAGATACGCAGTATTTT.

The chain has TRBV28 and TRBJ1-5, with D uncertain. The V gene lost 5 bases and the J gene lost 5 bases, with 13 bases spanning the gap. Germline values: CDR1 MDHEN, CDR2 SYDVKM. This CDR3 has 14 residues. CDR3 region: CASSRPVTHQPQHF. The CDR3 DNA is TGTGCCAGCAGTCGTCCTGTCACCCATCAGCCCCAGCATTTT.

The chain joins TRBV28 to TRBJ1-1; TRBD1 agrees at 8 bases. This CDR3 comprises 17 residues. Trimming removed 3 bases from V and 0 bases from J; junction bases left unmatched: 9. Germline V gives CDR1 MDHEN, CDR2 SYDVKM. The CDR3 protein is CASSLLGQESMNTEAFF. The CDR3 bases are TGTGCCAGCAGTTTGTTGGGACAGGAGTCTATGAACACTGAAGCTTTCTTT.

The V gene is TRBV10-3, the J gene TRBJ2-1; weak D call: TRBD2 (5 bases). The CDR3 has 16 amino acids. With 3 bases removed from V and 0 bases from J, the gap between germline ends came to 12 bases. Germline V gene sequence: CDR1 ENHRY, CDR2 SYGVKD. The CDR3 spells CAISDGGRSSYNEQFF. The CDR3 coding sequence is TGTGCCATCAGTGACGGCGGGCGCAGCTCCTACAATGAGCAGTTCTTC.

The V call is TRBV5-4, the J call TRBJ2-5; TRBD2 matches 10 bases. Germline V CDR1 and CDR2: SGHNT, YYREEE (reference sequence). The CDR3 is made up of 18 amino acids. V gave up 0 bases and J gave up 4 bases; unmatched junction bases: 12. CDR3 sequence (DNA): TGTGCCAGCAGCTTGGGGCAAATAGCGGGAGGCAACCTAGAGACCCAGTACTTC. This translates into CASSLGQIAGGNLETQYF.

The J gene is TRBJ1-2, the V gene TRBV7-9, with no clear D. The CDR3 has 13 amino acids. The ends were cut back, 5 bases at V and 3 bases at J, with 10 bases in the middle. In germline, CDR1 is SEHNR, CDR2 FQNEAQ (reference sequence). The CDR3 DNA follows: TGTGCCAGCAGCCCCTTAGGCGACTATGGCTACACCTTC. Protein: CASSPLGDYGYTF.

This clone has a handful of counts. This chain joins TRBV7-3 and TRBJ1-1, with TRBD1 matching 10 bases. With V trimmed by 2 bases and J by 0 bases, 9 bases remained unmatched. Germline CDR1 is SGHTA and CDR2 is FQGTGA. The length of the CDR3 is 18 residues. The CDR3 sequence: CASSLRAGTGALNTEAFF. CDR3 bases: TGTGCCAGCAGCTTACGGGCCGGGACAGGGGCCCTGAACACTGAAGCTTTCTTT.

The chain combines TRBV15 with TRBJ1-6; 9 nucleotides align to TRBD1. CDR1 LNHNV and CDR2 YYDKDF come from the germline V gene (reference sequence). The CDR3 contains 15 residues. V was pared by 6 bases and J by 1 base, with 1 base of the junction left unmatched. Here the CDR3 DNA reads TGTGCCACCAGGACAGGGGGTTCCTATAATTCACCCCTCCACTTT. Translating it yields CATRTGGSYNSPLHF.

The genes are TRBV2 and TRBJ1-2; no firm D call. This CDR3 contains 13 residues. Deletions cut 2 bases from V and 7 bases from J, with 11 bases between. The germline V gene encodes CDR1 SNHLY and CDR2 FYNNEI. The CDR3 here is CASSESIGPGYTF. The CDR3 DNA sequence: TGTGCCAGCAGTGAAAGCATCGGTCCTGGCTACACCTTC. Full variable domain (remainder filled in from reference TRBV2 and TRBJ1-2): EPEVTQTPSHQVTQMGQEVILRCVPISNHLYFYWYRQILGQKVEFLVSFYNNEISEKSEIFDDQFSVERPDGSNFTLKIRSTKLEDSAMYFCASSESIGPGYTFGSGTRLTVV.

V and J are TRBV19 and TRBJ2-7; TRBD2 aligns across 11 bases. Per the germline V gene, CDR1 is LNHDA and CDR2 is SQIVND (reference sequence). V lost 3 bases, J lost 7 bases, and 2 bases stayed unmatched. The CDR3 has 13 residues. CDR3 coding DNA: TGTGCCAGTAGTATCCGGACTAGCGGGGAGCAGTACTTC. It encodes CASSIRTSGEQYF.